Here is one TCR beta chain with its context. Its antigen is not identified. Some clones are missing from TCRdb's copy, which holds only in-frame ones; the method was immunoSEQ multiplex PCR. The sample records about 150,000 clones, around 94% being singletons. The sample comes from a study of T cell responses to AZD1222 COVID-19 vaccine. Study results and limitations: Of spike-specific TCRs, nearly half reportedly target regions left unmutated in variants. It should be noted that donors were predominantly white British and more often female, and clonal diversity was possibly underestimated. Baseline serology detected seropositivity in only 5 to 7 AZD1222 recipients.

The CDR3 has 12 residues. In germline, CDR1 is MNHEY, CDR2 SVGEGT. With 4 bases removed from V and 7 bases from J, the gap between germline ends came to 8 bases. This specimen was peripheral blood, taken on day 0 of AZD1222 vaccination. This receptor was taken from an adult in good health. The rearrangement uses TRBV6-2 or TRBV6-3 and TRBJ2-1; D gene ambiguous. The CDR3 DNA sequence: TGTGCCAGCAGTTCGAGGAGAAATGAGCAGTTCTTC. Its translation is CASSSRRNEQFF.